This T cell receptor (beta chain) was recorded in a study of blood T cell repertoires in COVID-19. Only a few counts were recorded for this clone. This CDR3 is built from 15 residues. Trimming took 0 bases from V and 5 from J, leaving 13 bases between them. The V gene's germline CDR1 is SGHTA and CDR2 FQGNSA. Per the original methods: Amplification of reference gene primers was used by the study to estimate nucleated cell counts. The assay was immunoSEQ multiplex PCR, and TCRdb's table has in-frame clones only and misses some. The V and J calls and clone size are taken from that table; D and trimming were inferred from the DNA. The sample has about 76,000 clones, about 87% seen once.

J is TRBJ1-2 and V is TRBV7-2, with TRBD1 as a possible D gene (5 bases). The sequence came from a man aged 45-65 years with active COVID-19. Sequences were obtained from peripheral blood. The DNA of the CDR3 is TGTGCCAGCAGCTTAGCGGGGGGGAAAGTTTATGGCTACACCTTC. It yields the protein CASSLAGGKVYGYTF.